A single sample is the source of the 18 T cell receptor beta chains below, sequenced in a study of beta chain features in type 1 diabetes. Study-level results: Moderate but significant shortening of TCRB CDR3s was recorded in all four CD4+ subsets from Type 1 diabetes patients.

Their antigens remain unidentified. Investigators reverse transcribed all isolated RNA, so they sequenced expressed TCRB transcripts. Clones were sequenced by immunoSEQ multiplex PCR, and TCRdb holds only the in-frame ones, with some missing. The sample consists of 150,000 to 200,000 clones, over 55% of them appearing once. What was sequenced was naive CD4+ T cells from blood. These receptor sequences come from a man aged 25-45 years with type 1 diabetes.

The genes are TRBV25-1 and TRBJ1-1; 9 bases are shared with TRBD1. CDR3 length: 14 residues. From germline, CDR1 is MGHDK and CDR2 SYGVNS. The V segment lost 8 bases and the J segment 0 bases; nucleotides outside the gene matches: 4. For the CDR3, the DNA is TGTGCCAGCGAAGGGGACAGGGTGAACACTGAAGCTTTCTTT. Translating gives CASEGDRVNTEAFF.

The DNA of the CDR3 is TGTGCCAGCACGGGGGTCAATGGACTGAATTCACCCCTCCACTTT. Translation: CASTGVNGLNSPLHF. The chain links TRBV28 to TRBJ1-6, with D perhaps TRBD1 (5 bases). The CDR3 is made up of 15 amino acids. Germline CDR1 MDHEN, CDR2 SYDVKM. Trimming removed 7 bases at V and 7 bases at J, with 17 bases between.

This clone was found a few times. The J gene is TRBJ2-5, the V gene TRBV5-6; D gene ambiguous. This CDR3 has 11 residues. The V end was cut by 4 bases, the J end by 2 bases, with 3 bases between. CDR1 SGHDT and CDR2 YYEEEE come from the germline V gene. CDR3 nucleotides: TGTGCCAGCAGCATGCAAGAGACCCAGTACTTC. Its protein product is CASSMQETQYF. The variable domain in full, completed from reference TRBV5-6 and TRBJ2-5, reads DAGVTQSPTHLIKTRGQQVTLRCSPKSGHDTVSWYQQALGQGPQFIFQYYEEEERQRGNFPDRFSGHQFPNYSSELNVNALLLGDSALYLCASSMQETQYFGPGTRLLVL.

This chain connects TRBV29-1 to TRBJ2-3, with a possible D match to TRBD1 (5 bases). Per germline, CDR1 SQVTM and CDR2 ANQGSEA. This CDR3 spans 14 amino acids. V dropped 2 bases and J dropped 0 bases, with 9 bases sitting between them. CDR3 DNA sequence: TGCAGCGTTGAAAAGACAGCTAGCACAGATACGCAGTATTTT. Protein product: CSVEKTASTDTQYF.

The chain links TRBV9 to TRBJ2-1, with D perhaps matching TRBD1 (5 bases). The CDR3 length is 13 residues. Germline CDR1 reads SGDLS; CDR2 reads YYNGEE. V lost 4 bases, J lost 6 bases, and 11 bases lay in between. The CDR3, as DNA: TGTGCCAGCAGCATAGGGGTAGTCAATGAGCAGTTCTTC. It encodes CASSIGVVNEQFF.

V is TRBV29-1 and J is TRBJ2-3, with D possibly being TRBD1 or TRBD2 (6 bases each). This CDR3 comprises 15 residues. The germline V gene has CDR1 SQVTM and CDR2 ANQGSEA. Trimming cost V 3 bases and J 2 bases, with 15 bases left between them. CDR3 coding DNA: TGCAGCGTTGATGTAACGGGGGCCAACACAGATACGCAGTATTTT. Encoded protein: CSVDVTGANTDTQYF.

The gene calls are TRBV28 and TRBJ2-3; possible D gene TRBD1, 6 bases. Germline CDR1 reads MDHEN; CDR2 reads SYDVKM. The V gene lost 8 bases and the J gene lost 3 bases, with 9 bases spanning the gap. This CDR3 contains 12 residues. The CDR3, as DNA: TGTGCCAGCGAAGGGGGTACAGATACGCAGTATTTT. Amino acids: CASEGGTDTQYF.

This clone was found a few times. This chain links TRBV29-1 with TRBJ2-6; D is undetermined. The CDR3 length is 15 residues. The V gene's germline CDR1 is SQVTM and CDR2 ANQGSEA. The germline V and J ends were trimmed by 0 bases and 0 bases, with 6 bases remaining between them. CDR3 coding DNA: TGCAGCGTTGAAGAGAGGCGCTCTGGGGCCAACGTCCTGACTTTC. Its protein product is CSVEERRSGANVLTF.

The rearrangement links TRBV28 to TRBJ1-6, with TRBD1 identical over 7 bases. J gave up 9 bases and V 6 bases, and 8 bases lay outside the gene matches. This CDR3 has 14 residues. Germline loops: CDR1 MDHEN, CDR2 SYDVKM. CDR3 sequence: CASSQTGEGSPLHF. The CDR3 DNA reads TGTGCCAGCAGCCAAACAGGGGAGGGTTCACCCCTCCACTTT. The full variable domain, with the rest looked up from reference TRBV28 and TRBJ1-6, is DVKVTQSSRYLVKRTGEKVFLECVQDMDHENMFWYRQDPGLGLRLIYFSYDVKMKEKGDIPEGYSVSREKKERFSLILESASTNQTSMYLCASSQTGEGSPLHFGNGTRLTVT.

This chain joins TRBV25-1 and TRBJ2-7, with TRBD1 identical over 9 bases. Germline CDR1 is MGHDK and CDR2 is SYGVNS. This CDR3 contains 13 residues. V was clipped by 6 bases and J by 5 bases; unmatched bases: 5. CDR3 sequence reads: CASRRTGEDEQYF. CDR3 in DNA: TGTGCCAGCAGGCGGACAGGGGAGGACGAGCAGTACTTC.

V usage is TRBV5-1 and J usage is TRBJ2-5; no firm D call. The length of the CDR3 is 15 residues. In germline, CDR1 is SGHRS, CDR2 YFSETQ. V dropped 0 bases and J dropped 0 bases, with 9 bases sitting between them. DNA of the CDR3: TGCGCCAGCAGCTTGGGATACCCTTACCAAGAGACCCAGTACTTC. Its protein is CASSLGYPYQETQYF.

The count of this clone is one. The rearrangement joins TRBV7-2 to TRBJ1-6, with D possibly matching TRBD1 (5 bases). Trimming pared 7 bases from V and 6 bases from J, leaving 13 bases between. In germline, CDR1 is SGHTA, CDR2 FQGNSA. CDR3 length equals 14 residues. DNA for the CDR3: TGTGCCAGCATCCCGGGGGATCGTAATTCACCCCTCCACTTT. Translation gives CASIPGDRNSPLHF. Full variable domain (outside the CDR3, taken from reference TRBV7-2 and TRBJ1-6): GAGVSQSPSNKVTEKGKDVELRCDPISGHTALYWYRQSLGQGLEFLIYFQGNSAPDKSGLPSDRFSAERTGGSVSTLTIQRTQQEDSAVYLCASIPGDRNSPLHFGNGTRLTVT.

In DNA, the CDR3 is TGTGCCAGGAAAGCGGACGGGGTCACAGATACGCAGTATTTT. Residues: CARKADGVTDTQYF. The chain employs TRBV27 and TRBJ2-3; D possibly corresponds to TRBD2 (5 bases). The germline V and J ends were trimmed by 9 bases and 2 bases, with 15 bases remaining between them. Germline lookup yields CDR1 MNHEY and CDR2 SMNVEV (reference sequence). The CDR3 totals 14 residues.

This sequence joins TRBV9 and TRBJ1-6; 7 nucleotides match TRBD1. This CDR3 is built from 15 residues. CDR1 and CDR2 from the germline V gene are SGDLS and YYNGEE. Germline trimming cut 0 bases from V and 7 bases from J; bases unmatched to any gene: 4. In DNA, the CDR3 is TGTGCCAGCAGCGTAGAGGGGGCTTACAATTCACCCCTCCACTTT. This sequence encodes CASSVEGAYNSPLHF.

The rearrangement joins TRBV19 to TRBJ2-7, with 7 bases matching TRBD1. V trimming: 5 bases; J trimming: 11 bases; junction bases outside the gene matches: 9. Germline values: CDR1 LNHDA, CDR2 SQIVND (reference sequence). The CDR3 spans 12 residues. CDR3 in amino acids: CASSPGQEGKYF. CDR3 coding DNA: TGTGCCAGTAGTCCCGGACAGGAAGGGAAGTACTTC. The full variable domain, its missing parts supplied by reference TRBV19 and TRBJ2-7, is DGGITQSPKYLFRKEGQNVTLSCEQNLNHDAMYWYRQDPGQGLRLIYYSQIVNDFQKGDIAEGYSVSREKKESFPLTVTSAQKNPTAFYLCASSPGQEGKYFGPGTRLTVT.

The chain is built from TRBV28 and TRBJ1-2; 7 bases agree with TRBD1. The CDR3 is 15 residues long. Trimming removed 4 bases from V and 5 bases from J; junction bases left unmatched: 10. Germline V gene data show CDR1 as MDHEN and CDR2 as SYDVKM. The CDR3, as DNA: TGTGCCAGCAGTTCTGAAAGGACAGGCGGGTATGGCTACACCTTC. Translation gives CASSSERTGGYGYTF.

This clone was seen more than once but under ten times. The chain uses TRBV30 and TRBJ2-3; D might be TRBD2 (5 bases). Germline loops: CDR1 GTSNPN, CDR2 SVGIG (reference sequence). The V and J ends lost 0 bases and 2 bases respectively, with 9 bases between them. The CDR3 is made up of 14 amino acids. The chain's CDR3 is CAWSVRGNTDTQYF. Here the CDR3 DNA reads TGTGCCTGGAGTGTACGGGGAAACACAGATACGCAGTATTTT.

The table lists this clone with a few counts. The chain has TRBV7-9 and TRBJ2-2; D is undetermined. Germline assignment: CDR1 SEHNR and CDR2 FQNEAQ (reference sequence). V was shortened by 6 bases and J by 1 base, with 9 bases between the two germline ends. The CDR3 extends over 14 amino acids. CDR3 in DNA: TGTGCCAGCAGAGCCCGACAGAACACCGGGGAGCTGTTTTTT. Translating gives CASRARQNTGELFF.